The present TCR beta chain was sequenced within a study of blood T cell repertoires in COVID-19 (TCRdb year 2020). Looking at the study overall: The collaborator samples originated in the United States, Italy and Spain and spanned the acute and convalescent phases of COVID-19. Nearly every sample came with metadata listing a de-identified subject ID, COVID-19 status, age in years and sex. The samples were drawn from two sources: the first 160 participants of the ongoing ImmuneRACE study, and over 950 subjects contributed by 6 global collaborators. HLA class I and class II types, where available, came from metadata supplied by the sample provider rather than from assay-based typing. The dataset comprised deeply sampled blood TCRbeta repertoires from subjects exposed to, actively infected with, or recovered from COVID-19. The repertoires were made available in a free public database intended to serve as a resource for research on the immune response to SARS-CoV-2. The material from the prospective study consisted of cDNA or gDNA derived from T cells, B-cell-depleted T cells, or PBMCs. The research as a whole found: The amount of clinical and demographic metadata varied by source and participant and was provided uncurated.

Collaborating institutions collected whole blood in K2EDTA tubes following their own protocols. For TCRbeta analysis, collaborators shipped samples as frozen whole blood, isolated PBMCs, or DNA extracted from either of those sample types. Of note for this clone: Its target antigen remains unknown. The input lacks base qualities; no much larger clone sits a single base away.

The junction carries 8 bases between V and J, which are trimmed by 2 bases and 3 bases respectively. Looking up the germline V gene yields CDR1 MNHNS and CDR2 SASEGT. Reading from cysteine to phenylalanine, the CDR3 counts 14 amino acids. Solely the CDR3 DNA is kept, with 42 bases framed from the first base. TCRbeta CDR3 regions were amplified from genomic DNA by means of the immunoSEQ Assay, a bias-controlled multiplex PCR. Processing in the source paper ran as follows. The number of nucleated cells in each sample was estimated by amplification of reference gene primers within the assay. To quantify the absolute abundance of each unique TCRbeta CDR3 rearrangement, sequence reads were collapsed and filtered. For each sample, productive Simpson clonality was calculated as the square root of Simpson's diversity index over productive rearrangements. Drawn from immuneACCESS, this table holds only the in-frame rearrangements with V and J called that TCRdb kept. Clones are partly lost; checked studies trace under half to an unresolved V gene and leave the rest unexplained. The V and J calls and the clone size are those of that table, but D and trimming were determined from the DNA. Present in this sample are about 140,000 clones, more than 65% of which were seen just once. 4% of the sample is held by the ten biggest clonotypes.

Here the chain combines TRBV6-1 and TRBJ2-1, and possibly TRBD2, on 6 matching bases. Sequenced input: peripheral blood. The TCR sequence derives from a woman aged 55-69 years with acute or convalescent COVID-19. The nucleotides read TGTGCCAGCAGTGAAAGCGGGTACTACAATGAGCAGTTCTTC. It is translated as CASSESGYYNEQFF.